This TCR beta chain was recovered during a study of T cell repertoires in cytomegalovirus infection. TCRdb re-called the reads through MiXCR, storing one row per CDR3 protein. The sample records 100,000 to 150,000 distinct CDR3 sequences, roughly 8.2% being singletons. This clonotype was counted ten times or more. Its antigen is currently unknown. V was cut by 5 bases and J by 2 bases, with 11 bases left in between. The CDR3 length is 14 residues. In germline, CDR1 is SSHAT, CDR2 FNYEAQ (reference sequence). Study-level findings and limits: Dominating the ex vivo response were HLA-C-restricted CMV-specific TCR beta clonotypes.

The sequenced sample was PBMCs. The rearrangement links TRBV7-7 to TRBJ2-3; D is undetermined. This receptor was identified in a human donor in good health (CMV status not recorded). Some clones in this sample may be carry-over from other donors' samples. CDR3 bases: TGTGCCAGCAGCCCAACGGTCGCCACAGATACGCAGTATTTT. Translating it yields CASSPTVATDTQYF.